This T cell receptor (beta chain) was obtained from a study of blood T cell repertoires in COVID-19. Study at large: T cells, B-cell-depleted T cells, or PBMCs provided the cDNA or gDNA that served as material.

Individuals aged roughly 18 to 100 years were recruited from 24 US areas. In assigning cohorts, the study relied on participant-reported clinical history. For recovered donors of Cohort 3, there were two negative PCRs, clearance, or symptom resolution. The repertoire was sequenced with immunoSEQ multiplex PCR; TCRdb's copy has only in-frame clones and lacks some. The sample records 350,000 to 400,000 clones, over 75% being singletons. With 2 bases removed from V and 1 base from J, the gap between germline ends came to 5 bases. CDR1 is MNHNS, CDR2 SASEGT, per germline. There are 13 residues in the CDR3.

The V gene is TRBV6-1, the J gene TRBJ1-1, with D unresolved. Sequenced input: PBMCs or T cells enriched from blood (not recorded which). This receptor was taken from a man aged 18 to 29 who had recovered from COVID-19. Written as DNA, the CDR3 is TGTGCCAGCAGTGAAACTAGGAACACTGAAGCTTTCTTT. It codes for CASSETRNTEAFF.